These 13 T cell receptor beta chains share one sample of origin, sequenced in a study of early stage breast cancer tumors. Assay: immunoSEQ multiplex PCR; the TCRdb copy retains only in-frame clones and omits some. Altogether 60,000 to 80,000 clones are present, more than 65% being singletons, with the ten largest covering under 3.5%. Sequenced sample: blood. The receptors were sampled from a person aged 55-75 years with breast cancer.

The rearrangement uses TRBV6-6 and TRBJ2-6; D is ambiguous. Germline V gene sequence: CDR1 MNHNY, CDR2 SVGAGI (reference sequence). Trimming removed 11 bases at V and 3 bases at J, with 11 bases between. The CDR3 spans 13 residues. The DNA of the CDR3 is TGTGCCGCCCAGGATGGTGGGGCCAACGTCCTGACTTTC. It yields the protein CAAQDGGANVLTF.

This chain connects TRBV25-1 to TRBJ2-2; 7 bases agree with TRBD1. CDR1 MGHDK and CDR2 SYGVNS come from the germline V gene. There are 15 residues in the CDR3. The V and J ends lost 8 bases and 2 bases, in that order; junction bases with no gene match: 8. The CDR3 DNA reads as TGTGCCAGCGCCAACAGGGGTGGCAACACCGGGGAGCTGTTTTTT. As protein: CASANRGGNTGELFF. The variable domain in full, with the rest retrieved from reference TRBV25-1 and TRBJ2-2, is EADIYQTPRYLVIGTGKKITLECSQTMGHDKMYWYQQDPGMELHLIHYSYGVNSTEKGDLSSESTVSRIRTEHFPLTLESARPSHTSQYLCASANRGGNTGELFFGEGSRLTVL.

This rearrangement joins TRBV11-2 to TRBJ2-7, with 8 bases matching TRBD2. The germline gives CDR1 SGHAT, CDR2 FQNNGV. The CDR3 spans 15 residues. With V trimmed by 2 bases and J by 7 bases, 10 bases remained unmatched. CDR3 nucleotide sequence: TGTGCCAGCAGCTTAACCCAAGCGGGAGTGGGGGAGCAGTACTTC. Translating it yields CASSLTQAGVGEQYF.

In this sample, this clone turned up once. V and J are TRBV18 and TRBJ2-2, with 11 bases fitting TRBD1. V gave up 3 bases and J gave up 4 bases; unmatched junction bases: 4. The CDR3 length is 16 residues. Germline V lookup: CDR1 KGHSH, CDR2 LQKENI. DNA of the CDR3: TGTGCCAGCTCACCGACGGGACAGGGGGTCACCGGGGAGCTGTTTTTT. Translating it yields CASSPTGQGVTGELFF.

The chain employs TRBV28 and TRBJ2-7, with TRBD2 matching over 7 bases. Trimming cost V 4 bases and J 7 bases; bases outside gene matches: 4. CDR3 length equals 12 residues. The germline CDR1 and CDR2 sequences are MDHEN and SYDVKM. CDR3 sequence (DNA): TGTGCCAGCAGTTACGGGGGGAGGGAGCAGTACTTC. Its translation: CASSYGGREQYF. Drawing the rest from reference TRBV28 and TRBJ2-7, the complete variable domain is DVKVTQSSRYLVKRTGEKVFLECVQDMDHENMFWYRQDPGLGLRLIYFSYDVKMKEKGDIPEGYSVSREKKERFSLILESASTNQTSMYLCASSYGGREQYFGPGTRLTVT.

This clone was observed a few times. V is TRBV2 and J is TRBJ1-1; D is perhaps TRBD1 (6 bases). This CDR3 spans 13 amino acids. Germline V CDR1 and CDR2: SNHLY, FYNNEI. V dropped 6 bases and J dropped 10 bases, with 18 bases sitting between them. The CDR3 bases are TGTGCCAGCAGGGGGAACAGGGAAAAGGGAGCTTTCTTT. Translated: CASRGNREKGAFF. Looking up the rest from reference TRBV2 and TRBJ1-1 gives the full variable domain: EPEVTQTPSHQVTQMGQEVILRCVPISNHLYFYWYRQILGQKVEFLVSFYNNEISEKSEIFDDQFSVERPDGSNFTLKIRSTKLEDSAMYFCASRGNREKGAFFGQGTRLTVV.

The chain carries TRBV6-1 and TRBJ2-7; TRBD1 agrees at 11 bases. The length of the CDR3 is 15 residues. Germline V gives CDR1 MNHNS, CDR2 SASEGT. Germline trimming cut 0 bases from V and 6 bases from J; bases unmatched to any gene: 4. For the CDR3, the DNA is TGTGCCAGCAGTGAAGCCTCCGGGACAGGGGGCGAGCAGTACTTC. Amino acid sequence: CASSEASGTGGEQYF.

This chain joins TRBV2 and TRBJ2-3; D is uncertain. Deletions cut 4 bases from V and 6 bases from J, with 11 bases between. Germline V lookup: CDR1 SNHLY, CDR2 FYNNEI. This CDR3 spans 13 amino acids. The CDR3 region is CASSADRTDTQYF. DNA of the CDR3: TGTGCCAGCAGTGCTGATAGAACGGATACGCAGTATTTT.

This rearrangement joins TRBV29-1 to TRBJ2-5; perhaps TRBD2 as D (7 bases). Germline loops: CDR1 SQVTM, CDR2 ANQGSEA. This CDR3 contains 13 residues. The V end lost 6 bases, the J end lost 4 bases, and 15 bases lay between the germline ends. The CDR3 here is CSVPEGGVETQYF. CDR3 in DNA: TGCAGCGTACCGGAGGGGGGGGTAGAGACCCAGTACTTC. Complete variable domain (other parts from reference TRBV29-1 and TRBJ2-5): SAVISQKPSRDICQRGTSLTIQCQVDSQVTMMFWYRQQPGQSLTLIATANQGSEATYESGFVIDKFPISRPNLTFSTLTVSNMSPEDSSIYLCSVPEGGVETQYFGPGTRLLVL.

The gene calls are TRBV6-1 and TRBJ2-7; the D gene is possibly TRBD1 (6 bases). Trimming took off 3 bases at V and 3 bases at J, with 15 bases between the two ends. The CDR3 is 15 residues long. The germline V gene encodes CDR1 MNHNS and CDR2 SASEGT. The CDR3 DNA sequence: TGTGCCAGCAGTGAGGCCGGGACACAGTTCTACGAGCAGTACTTC. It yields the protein CASSEAGTQFYEQYF.

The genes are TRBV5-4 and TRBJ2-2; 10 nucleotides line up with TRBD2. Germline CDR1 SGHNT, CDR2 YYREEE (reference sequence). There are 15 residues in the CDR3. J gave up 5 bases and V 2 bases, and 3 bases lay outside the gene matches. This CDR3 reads CASSFLTSGTGELFF. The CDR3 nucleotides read TGTGCCAGCAGCTTTTTGACTAGCGGGACCGGGGAGCTGTTTTTT.

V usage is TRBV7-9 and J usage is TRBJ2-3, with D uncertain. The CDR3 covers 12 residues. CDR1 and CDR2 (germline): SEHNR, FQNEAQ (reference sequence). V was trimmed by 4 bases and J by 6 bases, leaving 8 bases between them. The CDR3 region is CASSSVWDTQYF. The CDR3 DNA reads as TGTGCCAGCAGCTCCGTCTGGGATACGCAGTATTTT.

This CDR3 reads CASSRKGGASTDTQYF. The CDR3 DNA follows: TGTGCCAGCAGCCGGAAAGGGGGAGCTAGCACAGATACGCAGTATTTT. This chain uses TRBV5-4 with TRBJ2-3; perhaps TRBD1 as D (6 bases). The V gene's germline CDR1 is SGHNT and CDR2 YYREEE (reference sequence). This CDR3 has 16 residues. Trimming shortened V by 4 bases and J by 0 bases, and 15 bases separated the two germline ends.